This T cell receptor (beta chain) was recorded in a study of cytomegalovirus exposure and HLA in healthy donors. Trimming removed 5 bases at V and 3 bases at J, with 6 bases between. Germline V gene sequence: CDR1 LNHDA, CDR2 SQIVND (reference sequence). The CDR3 runs to 12 residues. The PCR made use of 60 Vbeta and 13 Jbeta primers. Method: immunoSEQ multiplex PCR; TCRdb's copy keeps in-frame clones and lacks some. The top ten clones hold 0.55% to 0.85% of a sample with approximately 130,000 clones, around 81% of them seen once. Donors sampled were nominally healthy, though unrecorded immune exposures were likely.

This sequence was found in a young man in good health and CMV-seronegative. Sequencing was done on a sample of PBMCs. The chain employs TRBV19 and TRBJ2-3, with D unclear. Here the CDR3 DNA reads TGTGCCAGTAGTGCACAGACAGATACGCAGTATTTT. Its protein is CASSAQTDTQYF.